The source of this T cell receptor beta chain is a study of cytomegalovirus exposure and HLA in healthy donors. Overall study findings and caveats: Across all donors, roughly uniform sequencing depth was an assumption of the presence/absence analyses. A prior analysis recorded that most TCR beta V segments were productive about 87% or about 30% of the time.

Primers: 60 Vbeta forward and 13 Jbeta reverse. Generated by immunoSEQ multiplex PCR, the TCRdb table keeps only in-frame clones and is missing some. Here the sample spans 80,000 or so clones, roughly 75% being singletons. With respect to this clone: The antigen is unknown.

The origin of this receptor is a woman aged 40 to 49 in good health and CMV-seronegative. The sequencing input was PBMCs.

The CDR3 sequence is CATSSDILFGTFF. DNA for the CDR3: TGTGCCACCAGCAGCGACATTCTGTTTGGAACTTTCTTT. The rearrangement links TRBV15 to TRBJ1-1; D is uncertain. V was trimmed by 3 bases and J by 12 bases, leaving 17 bases between them. CDR1 and CDR2 from the germline V gene are LNHNV and YYDKDF (reference sequence). This CDR3 spans 13 amino acids.